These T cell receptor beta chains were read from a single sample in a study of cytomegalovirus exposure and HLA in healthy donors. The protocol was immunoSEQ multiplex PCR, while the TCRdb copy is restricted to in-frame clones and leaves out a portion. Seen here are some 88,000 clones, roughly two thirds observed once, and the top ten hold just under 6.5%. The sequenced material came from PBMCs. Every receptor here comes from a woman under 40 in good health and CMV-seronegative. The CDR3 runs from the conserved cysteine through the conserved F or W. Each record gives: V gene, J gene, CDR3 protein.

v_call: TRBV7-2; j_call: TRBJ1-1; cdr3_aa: CASSPWGERDTEAFF
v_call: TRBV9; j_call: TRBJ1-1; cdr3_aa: CASSASGTGGPNTEAFF
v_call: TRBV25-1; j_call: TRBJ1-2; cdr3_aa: CASILPGQENYGYTF
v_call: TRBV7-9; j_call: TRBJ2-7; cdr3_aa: CASSLDRVGEQYF
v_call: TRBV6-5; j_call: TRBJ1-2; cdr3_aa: CASSYGQGASGYTF
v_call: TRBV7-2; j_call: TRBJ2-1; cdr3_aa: CASSPLSSGSEQFF
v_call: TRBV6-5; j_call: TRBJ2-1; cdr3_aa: CASRRQRGSYNEQFF
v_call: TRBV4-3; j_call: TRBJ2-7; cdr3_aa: CASSQIGKTSGQYF
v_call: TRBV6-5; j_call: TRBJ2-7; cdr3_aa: CASSLGPHYEQYF
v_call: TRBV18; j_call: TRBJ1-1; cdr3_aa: CASSPAAGERAFF
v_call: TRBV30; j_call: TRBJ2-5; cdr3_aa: CAWSVFGGQETQYF
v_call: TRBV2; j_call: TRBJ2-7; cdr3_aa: CASSEIGSGRPGGLGEQYF
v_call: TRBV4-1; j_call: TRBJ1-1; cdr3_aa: CASSQEGTGFTEAFF
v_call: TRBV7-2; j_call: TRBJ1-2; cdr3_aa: CASRDFLDRGYLPNYGYTF
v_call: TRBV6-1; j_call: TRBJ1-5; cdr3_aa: CASSAHRGQPQHF
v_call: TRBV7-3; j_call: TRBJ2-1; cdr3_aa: CASSLIYRGEQFF
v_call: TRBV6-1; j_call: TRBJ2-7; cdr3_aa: CATRPLAGVYEQYF
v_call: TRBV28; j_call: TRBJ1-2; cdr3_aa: CASSLGDRNRNYGYTF
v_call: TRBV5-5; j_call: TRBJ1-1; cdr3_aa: CASRLTGQGWTEAFF
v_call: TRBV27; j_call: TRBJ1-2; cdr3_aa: CASSLGQGVYGYTF
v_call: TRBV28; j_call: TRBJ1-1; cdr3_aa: CASSFVGTEAFF
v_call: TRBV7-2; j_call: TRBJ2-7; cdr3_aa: CASSLRDRGPYEQYF
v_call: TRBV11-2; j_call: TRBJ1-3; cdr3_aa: CASSSPGQGSTIYF
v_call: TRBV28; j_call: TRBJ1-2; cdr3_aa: CATGGAGGNYGYTF
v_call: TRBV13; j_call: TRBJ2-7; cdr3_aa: CASTAQGKDEQYF
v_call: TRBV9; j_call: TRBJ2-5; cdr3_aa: CASSALYQETQYF
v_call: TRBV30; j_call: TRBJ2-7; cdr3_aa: CAWSGGGYEQYF